This is a list of T cell receptor beta chains from one sample in a study of blood T cell repertoires in COVID-19. The assay was immunoSEQ multiplex PCR, and TCRdb's table has in-frame clones only and misses some. The sample lists approximately 85,000 clones; roughly 87% were seen once. Sequenced material: peripheral blood. The receptors here all came from a woman aged 45-60 years with active or convalescent COVID-19. Both conserved end residues are part of each CDR3. Fields, in order: J gene, V gene, D gene, clone size, CDR3 DNA, CDR3 protein. D genes are given only for firm matches. Not every row has a clone size; where given, it reads once, few, many or a size class.

TRBJ2-2 | TRBV19 | TRBD1 | NA | TGTGCCAGTAAATACGACAGGGGAGTTGGCACCGGGGAGCTGTTTTTT | CASKYDRGVGTGELFF
TRBJ1-2 | TRBV5-6 | TRBD1 | NA | TGTGCCAGCAGGCAGGGGGCGCCCTTTTCCTATGGCTACACCTTC | CASRQGAPFSYGYTF
TRBJ1-4 | TRBV5-6 | NA | NA | TGTGCCAGCAGCTTGGATGCCAGTTATGGTGAAAAACTGTTTTTT | CASSLDASYGEKLFF
TRBJ2-7 | TRBV5-4 | NA | NA | TGTGCCAGCAGCTTGGAACTAGGCGAGCAGTACTTC | CASSLELGEQYF
TRBJ2-2 | TRBV9 | NA | NA | TGTGCCAGCAGCGTAGTAGACAGGGAGGCCGGGGAGCTGTTTTTT | CASSVVDREAGELFF
TRBJ1-5 | TRBV27 | TRBD1 | NA | TGTGCCAGCAGTTTATATTCCCCGACAGGGTTGATTAGCAATCAGCCCCAGCATTTT | CASSLYSPTGLISNQPQHF
TRBJ2-2 | TRBV5-6 | TRBD2 | NA | TGTGCCAGCAGCTTGAGGGCGGGGGGGCCCCCCGGGGAGCTGTTTTTT | CASSLRAGGPPGELFF
TRBJ2-2 | TRBV6-1 | TRBD1 | NA | TGTGCCAGCAGTGAATACGGGACAGGGGGCTGGACCGGGGAGCTGTTTTTT | CASSEYGTGGWTGELFF
TRBJ2-5 | TRBV18 | NA | NA | TGTGCCAGCTCACCACCATTCCAGGGTGAAGCAACCCAGTACTTC | CASSPPFQGEATQYF
TRBJ2-1 | TRBV5-6 | NA | NA | TGTGCCAGCAGCCCTAGGGGGTCCAATGAGCAGTTCTTC | CASSPRGSNEQFF
TRBJ1-2 | TRBV2 | NA | NA | TGTGCCAAATCGTTGATCGGGGGCTACACCTTC | CAKSLIGGYTF
TRBJ2-7 | TRBV5-1 | NA | NA | TGCGCCAGCAGCTTGGACAGGGCGTCCTACGAGCAGTACTTC | CASSLDRASYEQYF
TRBJ1-6 | TRBV7-3 | TRBD1 | NA | TGTGCCAGCAGCCCGGACAGGTTATCACCCCTCCACTTT | CASSPDRLSPLHF
TRBJ1-1 | TRBV6-2/TRBV6-3 | TRBD1 | NA | TGTGCCAGCAGTTACCGAAGGACAGGCCCGAACACTGAAGCTTTCTTT | CASSYRRTGPNTEAFF
TRBJ1-5 | TRBV5-5 | NA | once | TGTGCCAGCAGCCCCCCCTTGCCCCAGCATTTT | CASSPPLPQHF
TRBJ1-2 | TRBV27 | NA | NA | TGTGCCTCTCGGCCGGCAGGGGCGAAAAACTATGGCTACACCTTC | CASRPAGAKNYGYTF
TRBJ1-1 | TRBV6-5 | NA | few | TGTGCCAGCACCCCCGGATCAGGGGATGCTTTCTTT | CASTPGSGDAFF
TRBJ2-7 | TRBV6-1 | TRBD2 | few | TGTGCCAGCAGTGAGGGGGGGGTCGAGCAGTACTTC | CASSEGGVEQYF
TRBJ1-2 | TRBV4-3 | NA | NA | TGCGCCAGCAGCCCCCGCGGGGGCTATGGCTACACCTTC | CASSPRGGYGYTF
TRBJ1-5 | TRBV6-2/TRBV6-3 | NA | NA | TGTGCCAGCAGTTACCGGGATAATCAGCCCCAGCATTTT | CASSYRDNQPQHF
TRBJ1-2 | TRBV20-1 | NA | NA | TGCAGTGCTAGTAAAGCAGGTGCTGGCTACACCTTC | CSASKAGAGYTF
TRBJ1-4 | TRBV7-9 | NA | NA | TGTGCCAGCAGCTTCCAGGGGATAGGGGAAAAACTGTTTTTT | CASSFQGIGEKLFF
TRBJ1-6 | TRBV6-5 | NA | once | TGTGCCAGCAGTTCGGGCGGGGGATCACCCCTCCACTTT | CASSSGGGSPLHF
TRBJ1-1 | TRBV3-1/TRBV3-2 | NA | NA | TGTGCCAGCAGCCCCCCAACAGTTACATTATACACTGAAGCTTTCTTT | CASSPPTVTLYTEAFF
TRBJ2-7 | TRBV11-3 | NA | NA | TGTGCCAGCAGCTTATCAGGGGTTAATTACGAGCAGTACTTC | CASSLSGVNYEQYF
TRBJ1-1 | TRBV9 | TRBD1 | few | TGTGCCAGCACCCGGACAGGGGGGATAGACACTGAAGCTTTCTTT | CASTRTGGIDTEAFF
TRBJ2-1 | TRBV9 | TRBD2 | NA | TGTGCCAGCAGCGGCGGACTAGCGAGGGACAATGAGCAGTTCTTC | CASSGGLARDNEQFF
TRBJ2-7 | TRBV13 | TRBD2 | NA | TGTGCCAGCAGCTTAGAAGCTAGCGGGAGGATCTACGAGCAGTACTTC | CASSLEASGRIYEQYF
TRBJ2-1 | TRBV7-3 | TRBD2 | NA | TGTGCCAGCAGCTTAAGGCTAGCGGGGGAGGGTGAGCAGTTCTTC | CASSLRLAGEGEQFF
TRBJ1-1 | TRBV18 | NA | NA | TGTGCCAGCTCACCCGCTCGGTCCTATTCGAACACTGAAGCTTTCTTT | CASSPARSYSNTEAFF
TRBJ2-7 | TRBV4-3 | NA | NA | TGCGCCAGCAGCACAACACCCGACTCCTACGAGCAGTACTTC | CASSTTPDSYEQYF
TRBJ2-7 | TRBV9 | NA | once | TGTGCCAGCAGCCTCGGGGACACCCGCTACGAGCAGTACTTC | CASSLGDTRYEQYF
TRBJ2-2 | TRBV4-3 | TRBD1 | few | TGCGCCAGCAGCCGGGAGGGAGGGGGACAGGGAGTCCCCGGGGAGCTGTTTTTT | CASSREGGGQGVPGELFF
TRBJ1-3 | TRBV6-5 | NA | NA | TGTGCCAGCAGCCCCCCGGACAGAGGAAACACCATATATTTT | CASSPPDRGNTIYF
TRBJ1-2 | TRBV5-5 | NA | NA | TGTGCCAGCAGTTCTCTTAGCGGGGACCGCTACACCTTC | CASSSLSGDRYTF
TRBJ2-1 | TRBV7-6 | TRBD2 | NA | TGTGCCAGCTCATTCAGCCGGCGGGGGGGATACAATGAGCAGTTCTTC | CASSFSRRGGYNEQFF
TRBJ2-7 | TRBV4-3 | TRBD1 | NA | TGCGCCAGCAGCAAAGAGCATAGGACAGGGTTTGACTACGAGCAGTACTTC | CASSKEHRTGFDYEQYF
TRBJ2-4 | TRBV13 | NA | NA | TGTGCCAGCAGCTCGCGACTCGGCCAAAACATTCAGTACTTC | CASSSRLGQNIQYF
TRBJ2-3 | TRBV9 | TRBD1 | NA | TGTGCCAGCAGCCACCGGACAGGGCCTAGCACAGATACGCAGTATTTT | CASSHRTGPSTDTQYF
TRBJ2-5 | TRBV7-9 | TRBD2 | NA | TGTGCCAGCAGCTTCCTCAGGGGCGGGGGGATCGGAGAGACCCAGTACTTC | CASSFLRGGGIGETQYF
TRBJ2-7 | TRBV6-2/TRBV6-3 | TRBD2 | NA | TGTGCCAGCAGCCGGACTAGCGGGGGGGCCAGGTTCTACGAGCAGTACTTC | CASSRTSGGARFYEQYF
TRBJ2-3 | TRBV10-3 | TRBD2 | once | TGTGCCATCAGTGAGAGTAGCGGGGGGGCTAAGGATACGCAGTATTTT | CAISESSGGAKDTQYF
TRBJ2-1 | TRBV11-2 | TRBD2 | NA | TGTGCCAGCAGCTGGAAGGCGAGCGGGGGGGGTGAGCAGTTCTTC | CASSWKASGGGEQFF